What follows are 2 T cell receptor beta chains derived from one specimen sequenced in a study of PD-1 blockade in classical Hodgkin lymphoma. Time point indicated: cycle 4 day 1 (C4D1), after less than seven weeks of nivolumab. In every patient, relapse followed autologous stem cell transplantation, while exposure to brentuximab vedotin differed. Assay used: immunoSEQ multiplex PCR; TCRdb lists only in-frame clones, some missing. This sample has tens of thousands of clones, with more than 65% found just once. The sequencing here drew on peripheral blood mononuclear cells (PBMCs), taken before the fourth cycle of nivolumab. The receptors were sampled from a human donor with classical Hodgkin lymphoma.

This chain joins TRBV7-6 and TRBJ2-5; 11 nucleotides align to TRBD2. The J segment lost 5 bases and the V segment lost 3 bases, leaving 11 bases of the junction unmatched. The CDR3 totals 17 residues. The germline V gene encodes CDR1 SGHVS and CDR2 FNYEAQ. The CDR3 DNA sequence: TGTGCCAGCAGCTTGGCCCTAGCGGGAGGCCAGGGGGAGACCCAGTACTTC. This encodes CASSLALAGGQGETQYF.

This chain joins TRBV30 and TRBJ1-2; D is possibly TRBD1 (5 bases). The germline V gene encodes CDR1 GTSNPN and CDR2 SVGIG (reference sequence). This CDR3 has 13 amino acids. V shed 2 bases and J shed 4 bases, with 11 bases lying between them. CDR3 region: CAWSPRQSYGYTF. The CDR3 DNA sequence: TGTGCCTGGAGTCCTCGACAGTCCTATGGCTACACCTTC.